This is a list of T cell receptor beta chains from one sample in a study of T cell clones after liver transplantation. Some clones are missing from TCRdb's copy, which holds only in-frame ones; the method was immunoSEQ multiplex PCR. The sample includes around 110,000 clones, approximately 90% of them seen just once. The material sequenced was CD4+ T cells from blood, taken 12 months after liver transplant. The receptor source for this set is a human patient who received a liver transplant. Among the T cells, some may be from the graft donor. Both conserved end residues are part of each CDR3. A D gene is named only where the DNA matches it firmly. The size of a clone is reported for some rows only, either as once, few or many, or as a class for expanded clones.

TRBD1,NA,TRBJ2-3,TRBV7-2,CASSFQGAKPTDTQYF,TGTGCCAGCAGCTTCCAGGGGGCTAAACCTACAGATACGCAGTATTTT
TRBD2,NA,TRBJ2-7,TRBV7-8,CASSEELAGTYEQYF,TGTGCCAGCAGCGAAGAACTAGCGGGAACCTACGAGCAGTACTTC
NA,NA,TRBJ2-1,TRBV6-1,CASSAQGPEQFF,TGTGCCAGCAGTGCCCAGGGGCCTGAGCAGTTCTTC
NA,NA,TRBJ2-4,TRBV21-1,CASSFQGKDIQYF,TGTGCCAGCAGCTTCCAGGGGAAAGACATTCAGTACTTC
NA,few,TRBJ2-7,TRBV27,CASRRDSSYEQYF,TGTGCCAGCCGCCGGGACTCCTCCTACGAGCAGTACTTC
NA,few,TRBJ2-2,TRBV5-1,CASSLSGGGYTGELFF,TGCGCCAGCAGCTTGAGTGGGGGCGGATACACCGGGGAGCTGTTTTTT
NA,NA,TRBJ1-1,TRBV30,CAWTQLESGSTEAFF,TGTGCCTGGACCCAATTAGAATCAGGATCCACTGAAGCTTTCTTT
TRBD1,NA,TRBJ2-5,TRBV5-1,CASSLEGAGETQYF,TGCGCCAGCAGCTTGGAGGGGGCCGGGGAGACCCAGTACTTC
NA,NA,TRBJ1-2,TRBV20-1,CSAPADYGYTF,TGCAGTGCCCCCGCGGACTATGGCTACACCTTC
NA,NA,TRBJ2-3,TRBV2,CASSEGERDTQYF,TGTGCCAGCAGTGAAGGGGAGAGAGATACGCAGTATTTT
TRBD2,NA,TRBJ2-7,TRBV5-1,CASSSGLAGVSEQYF,TGCGCCAGCAGTTCGGGACTAGCGGGAGTTTCCGAGCAGTACTTC
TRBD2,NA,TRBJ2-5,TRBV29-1,CSSTSGRETQYF,TGCAGCTCGACTAGCGGGAGAGAGACCCAGTACTTC
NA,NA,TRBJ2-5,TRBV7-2,CASGRGAWTQETQYF,TGTGCCAGCGGACGGGGGGCTTGGACCCAAGAGACCCAGTACTTC
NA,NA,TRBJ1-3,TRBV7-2,CASSLRGSGNTIYF,TGTGCCAGCAGCTTACGGGGGTCGGGAAACACCATATATTTT
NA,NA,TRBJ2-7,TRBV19,CASSMSGGQQYF,TGTGCCAGTAGTATGTCAGGAGGGCAGCAGTACTTC
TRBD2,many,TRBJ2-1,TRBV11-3,CASSLDPRIGTSGMYNEQFF,TGTGCCAGCAGCTTAGATCCCCGGATTGGGACTAGCGGGATGTACAATGAGCAGTTCTTC
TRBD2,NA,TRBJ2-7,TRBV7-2,CASSETSGNYEQYF,TGTGCCAGCAGCGAGACTAGCGGAAACTACGAGCAGTACTTC
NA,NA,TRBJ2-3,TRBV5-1,CASSLAGARQSTQYF,TGCGCCAGCAGCTTGGCTGGCGCAAGGCAGAGTACGCAGTATTTT
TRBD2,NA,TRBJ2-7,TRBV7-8,CASSSLAGRAEQYF,TGTGCCAGCAGCTCCCTAGCGGGGCGGGCGGAGCAGTACTTC
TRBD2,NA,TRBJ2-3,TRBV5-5,CASSPSGSPDTQYF,TGTGCCAGCAGCCCCAGCGGGAGCCCAGATACGCAGTATTTT
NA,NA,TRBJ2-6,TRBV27,CASSLLPRVSGANVLTF,TGTGCCAGCAGTTTACTCCCCAGGGTCTCTGGGGCCAACGTCCTGACTTTC
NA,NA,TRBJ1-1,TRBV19,CASSIRGRPLGVNTEAFF,TGTGCCAGTAGTATTCGGGGCAGACCCCTGGGGGTGAACACTGAAGCTTTCTTT
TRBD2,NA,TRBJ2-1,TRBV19,CASSLGGSATSGRRRNEQFF,TGTGCCAGTAGTTTGGGGGGGTCCGCGACTAGCGGGAGACGTCGCAATGAGCAGTTCTTC
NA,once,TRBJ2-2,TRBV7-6,CASSLMRLDTGELFF,TGTGCCAGCAGCTTAATGAGACTAGACACCGGGGAGCTGTTTTTT
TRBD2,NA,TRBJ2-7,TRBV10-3,CAIKGSTSGNYEQYF,TGTGCCATCAAGGGCAGCACGAGCGGGAACTACGAGCAGTACTTC
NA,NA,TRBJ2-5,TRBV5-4,CASSSEDQGYASQYF,TGTGCCAGCAGCTCCGAGGATCAGGGATACGCGTCCCAGTACTTC
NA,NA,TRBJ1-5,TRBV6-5,CASSYSAIGGQPQHF,TGTGCCAGCAGTTACTCGGCCATCGGGGGTCAGCCCCAGCATTTT
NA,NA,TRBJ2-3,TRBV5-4,CASSLNIQDTQYF,TGTGCCAGCAGCTTGAACATACAAGATACGCAGTATTTT